This T cell receptor (beta chain) was sequenced during a study of T-cell reconstitution after alpha-beta-depleted transplantation in children. Unique molecular identifiers tagged the TCRbeta library. One entry per CDR3 protein results from TCRdb running MiXCR on the PCR reads. The sample carries about 580,000 distinct CDR3 sequences, under 30% recorded once. After removal of 4 bases from V and 1 base from J, the junction contained 5 bases not matched to a gene. Germline CDR1 and CDR2: MNHEY and SVGAGI. This CDR3 is 15 amino acids long. Findings of the study overall: By about two months after transplant, alpha-beta T cells reportedly arose from several hundred graft clones that had expanded. Elevated TCRbeta diversity at day 60 was traced, in some patients, to surviving recipient T cells and thymic progenitors. By one year post-transplant, T-cell counts and diversity largely arose from T cells that were newly produced.

Concerning this clonotype itself: Its target is unknown.

Sequences were derived from PBMCs, mostly from graft donor cells, sampled 360 days after TCRalphabeta/CD19-depleted stem cell transplant. The chain carries TRBV6-5 and TRBJ2-5, with 8 bases fitting TRBD1. The sequence was obtained from a boy in the first two years of life who had a stem cell transplant for acute myeloid leukemia, so the T cells may come from the graft donor. CDR3 in amino acids: CASSFRTGRQETQYF. CDR3 DNA sequence: TGTGCCAGCAGTTTCAGGACAGGGCGCCAAGAGACCCAGTACTTC.